This T cell receptor (beta chain) is drawn from a study of T cell changes during pregnancy in multiple sclerosis. This table comes from immunoSEQ multiplex PCR, and its TCRdb copy is limited to in-frame clones, with some not included. The sample lists roughly 110,000 clones; roughly 92% were seen once. The V segment lost 10 bases and the J segment 5 bases; nucleotides outside the gene matches: 1. In germline, CDR1 is LNHDA, CDR2 SQIVND (reference sequence). This CDR3 has 11 residues. The source of this sequence is a female donor with multiple sclerosis, enrolled in a pregnancy study. The sequencing here drew on peripheral blood, taken in the third trimester of pregnancy. V usage is TRBV19 and J usage is TRBJ2-7, with TRBD1 matching over 11 bases. CDR3 region: CAMGQGDEQYF. For the CDR3, the DNA is TGTGCCATGGGACAGGGGGACGAGCAGTACTTC. Drawing the rest from reference TRBV19 and TRBJ2-7, the complete variable domain is DGGITQSPKYLFRKEGQNVTLSCEQNLNHDAMYWYRQDPGQGLRLIYYSQIVNDFQKGDIAEGYSVSREKKESFPLTVTSAQKNPTAFYLCAMGQGDEQYFGPGTRLTVT.